Below are 25 T cell receptor beta chains sequenced from a single sample in a study of blood T cells in healthy people across ages. A J-beta primer mix and a sample-barcoded 5' primer were used in a second PCR of roughly 7 to 12 cycles. TCRdb re-derived calls from the 5' RACE reads in MiXCR, one entry per CDR3 protein. The sample lists under 2,000,000 distinct CDR3 sequences, around 50% occurring once. Sequencing was performed on blood. The source is a woman in her 40s in good health.

This clonotype has just a few counts. The V gene is TRBV11-1, the J gene TRBJ2-5, with 7 bases aligning to TRBD1. The ends lost 5 bases at V and 0 bases at J; junction bases unmatched: 3. CDR3 length equals 14 residues. Germline values: CDR1 SGHAT, CDR2 FQDESV (reference sequence). The CDR3 DNA reads TGTGCCAGCAGCCACGACAGGGACCAAGAGACCCAGTACTTC. Protein: CASSHDRDQETQYF.

This chain joins TRBV6-1 and TRBJ2-4, with unresolved D. The end of the DNA fits TRBJ2-7 better, so the J call may be wrong. Germline CDR1 MNHNS, CDR2 SASEGT. The CDR3 loop spans 14 amino acids. The CDR3 here is CASSEKFVRYEQYF. The DNA for the CDR3 is TGTGCCAGCAGTGAAAAATTCGTAAGGTACGAGCAGTACTTC.

There are a few counts of this clonotype. One end of the junction fails to match germline, which may point to a read error. V gene TRBV6-2 or TRBV6-3 combines with J gene TRBJ1-2; 7 bases agree with TRBD1. Germline-derived CDR1 and CDR2 are MNHEY and SVGEGT. The CDR3 has 14 amino acids. Here the CDR3 reads CASSYRQGNWNYTF. CDR3 DNA sequence: TGTGCCAGCAGTTACCGACAGGGTAATTGGAACTACACCTTT.

The V and J genes are TRBV6-5 and TRBJ2-3, with 10 bases lining up with TRBD2. V lost 8 bases to trimming and J lost 8 bases; unmatched junction nucleotides: 10. The germline gives CDR1 MNHEY, CDR2 SVGAGI. The CDR3 totals 14 residues. The CDR3 sequence is CASGAAGGPGTQYF. The CDR3 DNA reads as TGTGCCAGCGGAGCAGCGGGGGGGCCAGGTACGCAGTATTTT.

Only a few counts were recorded for this clonotype. This chain joins TRBV20-1 and TRBJ1-1, with no clear D. The CDR3 sequence is 11 residues long. CDR1 is DFQATT, CDR2 SNEGSKA, per germline (reference sequence). With 2 bases removed from V and 1 base from J, the gap between germline ends came to 2 bases. The CDR3 is CSARRNTEAFF. As DNA, the CDR3 is TGCAGTGCTAGAAGGAACACTGAAGCTTTCTTT.

A few counts support this clonotype. The rearrangement uses TRBV15 and TRBJ2-7; D is unresolved. Deletions cut 2 bases from V and 3 bases from J, with 8 bases between. The length of the CDR3 is 13 residues. The V gene's germline CDR1 is LNHNV and CDR2 YYDKDF (reference sequence). The chain's CDR3 is CATSRPPGYEQYF. The DNA of the CDR3 is TGTGCCACCAGCAGACCCCCGGGCTACGAGCAGTACTTC.

In this sample, this clonotype turned up many times. The chain combines TRBV11-1 with TRBJ2-3; 16 positions agree with TRBD2. From germline, CDR1 is SGHAT and CDR2 FQDESV (reference sequence). This CDR3 comprises 21 residues. Losses at the gene ends were 5 bases for V and 1 base for J; bases not matched to a gene: 15. Here the CDR3 reads CASSRYSTGLAGGRRTDTQYF. The CDR3 bases are TGTGCCAGCAGCCGATACAGCACGGGACTAGCGGGGGGGCGCCGCACAGATACGCAGTATTTT.

V gene TRBV6-1 combines with J gene TRBJ1-2; perhaps TRBD1 as D (5 bases). The CDR3 contains 13 residues. The germline V and J ends were trimmed by 7 bases and 6 bases, with 15 bases remaining between them. Germline V gene data show CDR1 as MNHNS and CDR2 as SASEGT. The CDR3 DNA reads TGTGCCAGCATCGAATGGGGGGAAGATGGCTACACCTTC. Translating gives CASIEWGEDGYTF.

This rearrangement joins TRBV4-2 to TRBJ2-3; no reliable D call. The CDR3 is made up of 17 amino acids. The germline V gene has CDR1 LGHNA and CDR2 YNFKEQ. Trimming removed 0 bases at V and 0 bases at J, with 13 bases between. CDR3 region: CASSQDWLGLSTDTQYF. The CDR3, as DNA: TGTGCCAGCAGCCAAGATTGGCTGGGATTGAGCACAGATACGCAGTATTTT.

This clonotype has more than one count but fewer than ten. The rearrangement links TRBV6-1 to TRBJ2-7, with D possibly being TRBD2 (5 bases). This CDR3 is built from 13 residues. CDR1 and CDR2 (germline): MNHNS, SASEGT. V shed 5 bases and J shed 3 bases, with 11 bases lying between them. CDR3 nucleotides: TGTGCCAGCAGTAAAGGACTGGACTACGAGCAGTACTTC. Its protein product is CASSKGLDYEQYF.

This clonotype was counted once. The chain combines TRBV10-3 with TRBJ2-1, with TRBD2 as a possible D gene (6 bases). The germline V gene encodes CDR1 ENHRY and CDR2 SYGVKD. Deletions cut 7 bases from V and 0 bases from J, with 19 bases between. This CDR3 has 17 amino acids. Here the CDR3 DNA reads TGTGCCATCAAAATAACTACGGACGGGAGCTCCTACAATGAGCAGTTCTTC. This gives the protein CAIKITTDGSSYNEQFF.

The rearrangement uses TRBV27 and TRBJ2-5; D is uncertain. The CDR3 spans 15 residues. Per the germline V gene, CDR1 is MNHEY and CDR2 is SMNVEV (reference sequence). The germline V and J ends were trimmed by 1 base and 2 bases, with 11 bases remaining between them. CDR3 nucleotides: TGTGCCAGCAGTTTATACTTGGCGGTTCAAGAGACCCAGTACTTC. Its translation: CASSLYLAVQETQYF.

V gene TRBV4-2 combines with J gene TRBJ2-3; 7 bases map to TRBD1. The J segment lost 3 bases and the V segment lost 3 bases, leaving 3 bases of the junction unmatched. This CDR3 comprises 14 residues. Germline V gives CDR1 LGHNA, CDR2 YNFKEQ. In nucleotides, the CDR3 is TGTGCCAGCAGCCACACAGGGGAGACAGATACGCAGTATTTT. Translating gives CASSHTGETDTQYF.

This clonotype was seen only a few times. V is TRBV11-1 and J is TRBJ2-1; D is unclear. CDR1 is SGHAT and CDR2 is FQDESV in the germline V gene (reference sequence). Trimming stripped 5 bases from V and 6 bases from J, with 14 bases between. CDR3 size: 14 residues. The CDR3 sequence: CASSPLLAVNEQFF. CDR3 nucleotides: TGTGCCAGCAGCCCCCTCCTGGCGGTCAATGAGCAGTTCTTC. Drawing the rest from reference TRBV11-1 and TRBJ2-1, the complete variable domain is EAEVAQSPRYKITEKSQAVAFWCDPISGHATLYWYRQILGQGPELLVQFQDESVVDDSQLPKDRFSAERLKGVDSTLKIQPAELGDSAMYLCASSPLLAVNEQFFGPGTRLTVL.

The chain employs TRBV5-1 and TRBJ2-5, with a tentative D call TRBD1 (6 bases). This CDR3 has 16 amino acids. Trimming took 4 bases from V and 5 from J, leaving 21 bases between them. In germline, CDR1 is SGHRS, CDR2 YFSETQ. CDR3 nucleotides: TGCGCCAGCAGCCAACAGGGCCTTGGGGCCGGGGAGACCCAGTACTTC. Translating it yields CASSQQGLGAGETQYF.

This clonotype was observed once. The V call is TRBV20-1, the J call TRBJ1-1; a possible D gene is TRBD1 (5 bases). The CDR3 is 14 residues long. V was pared by 3 bases and J by 1 base, with 12 bases between. The germline V gene has CDR1 DFQATT and CDR2 SNEGSKA (reference sequence). The CDR3 DNA follows: TGCAGTGCTAGGGAAGGGGCCCGGAACACTGAAGCTTTCTTT. It yields the protein CSAREGARNTEAFF.

The chain uses TRBV9 and TRBJ2-4; no clear D gene. Trimming took 4 bases from V and 11 from J, leaving 13 bases between them. Germline CDR1 and CDR2: SGDLS and YYNGEE. CDR3 length equals 12 residues. CDR3 amino acids: CASSFRGGFQYF. Here the CDR3 DNA reads TGTGCCAGCAGCTTCCGAGGCGGATTTCAGTACTTC.

This clonotype appeared a few times. The chain uses TRBV20-1 and TRBJ1-5; 8 nucleotides match TRBD1. This CDR3 spans 13 amino acids. V shed 7 bases and J 2 bases; nucleotides not matched to a gene: 4. CDR1 and CDR2 (germline): DFQATT, SNEGSKA (reference sequence). The CDR3 loop reads CSVETGGNQPQHF. CDR3 nucleotide sequence: TGCAGTGTAGAGACAGGGGGCAATCAGCCCCAGCATTTT.

The V gene is TRBV4-3, the J gene TRBJ2-4; the D is unclear. Looked up from germline, CDR1 is LGHNA and CDR2 is YSLEER. V lost 0 bases and J lost 0, with 6 bases in between. This CDR3 is built from 15 residues. CDR3 residues: CASSQDCLAKNIQYF. In DNA form, the CDR3 reads TGCGCCAGCAGCCAAGACTGCTTAGCCAAAAACATTCAGTACTTC.

In this sample, this clonotype turned up a few times. The J gene is TRBJ2-6, the V gene TRBV12-3 or TRBV12-4; D gene uncertain. This CDR3 region has 15 residues. Trimming took 1 base from V and 3 from J, leaving 7 bases between them. For the CDR3, the DNA is TGTGCCAGCAGTTTAGGGATAAATGGGGCCAACGTCCTGACTTTC. This encodes CASSLGINGANVLTF.

The gene calls are TRBV20-1 and TRBJ1-2; TRBD1 might be the D (6 bases). CDR3 length: 12 residues. Trimming stripped 5 bases from V and 8 bases from J, with 15 bases between. Germline V gives CDR1 DFQATT, CDR2 SNEGSKA (reference sequence). The CDR3 coding sequence is TGCAGTGCTCTCGGATCCGGGGGCGGCTACACCTTC. As protein: CSALGSGGGYTF.

This clonotype was detected only once. The chain carries TRBV2 and TRBJ1-4; D remains ambiguous. Trimming shortened V by 5 bases and J by 0 bases, and 7 bases separated the two germline ends. The CDR3 totals 14 residues. Germline CDR1 is SNHLY and CDR2 is FYNNEI. CDR3 sequence (DNA): TGTGCCAGCAGTTACATGACAACTAATGAAAAACTGTTTTTT. It is translated as CASSYMTTNEKLFF.

V is TRBV20-1 and J is TRBJ2-1; D is perhaps TRBD1 (6 bases). The CDR3 extends over 14 amino acids. V was clipped by 1 base and J by 2 bases, with 9 bases between them. The germline V gene has CDR1 DFQATT and CDR2 SNEGSKA (reference sequence). The CDR3 sequence is CSARVTGTYNEQFF. The CDR3, as DNA: TGCAGTGCTAGAGTTACAGGGACCTACAATGAGCAGTTCTTC.

On this clonotype: A read error may produce the germline difference seen at one junction end. This sequence joins TRBV18 and TRBJ1-5; no firm D call. The V gene's germline CDR1 is KGHSH and CDR2 LQKENI. This CDR3 region has 14 residues. CDR3 sequence (DNA): TGTGCCAGCTCACCGAGGAGTAGCAACCAGCCCCAGCATTTT. Translating gives CASSPRSSNQPQHF. Full variable domain (rest looked up from reference TRBV18 and TRBJ1-5): NAGVMQNPRHLVRRRGQEARLRCSPMKGHSHVYWYRQLPEEGLKFMVYLQKENIIDESGMPKERFSAEFPKEGPSILRIQQVVRGDSAAYFCASSPRSSNQPQHFGDGTRLSIL.

J is TRBJ2-6 and V is TRBV7-2, with D possibly being TRBD1 or TRBD2 (5 bases each). Germline V CDR1 and CDR2: SGHTA, FQGNSA. V lost 11 bases and J lost 0, with 14 bases in between. This CDR3 has 15 residues. DNA of the CDR3: TGTGCCCCCCGGGGCGGACGCTCTGGGGCCAACGTCCTGACTTTC. It is translated as CAPRGGRSGANVLTF.